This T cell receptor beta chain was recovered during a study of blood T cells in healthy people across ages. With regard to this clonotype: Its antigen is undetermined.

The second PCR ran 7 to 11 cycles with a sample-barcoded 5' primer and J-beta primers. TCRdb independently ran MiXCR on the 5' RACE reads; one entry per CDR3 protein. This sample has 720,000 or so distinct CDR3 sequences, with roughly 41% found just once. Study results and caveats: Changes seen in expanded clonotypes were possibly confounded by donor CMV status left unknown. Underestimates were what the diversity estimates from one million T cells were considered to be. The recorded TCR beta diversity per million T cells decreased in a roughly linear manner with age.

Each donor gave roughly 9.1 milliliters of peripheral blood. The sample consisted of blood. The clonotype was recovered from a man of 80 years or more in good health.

CDR3 loop: CASWRTGGSDEQYF. DNA for the CDR3: TGTGCCAGCTGGCGGACAGGGGGCAGCGACGAGCAGTACTTC. The gene calls are TRBV6-2 or TRBV6-3 and TRBJ2-7, with TRBD1 matching 11 bases. Looked up from germline, CDR1 is MNHEY and CDR2 is SVGEGT. With 8 bases clipped from V and 5 bases from J, the junction kept 8 bases outside the gene matches. The CDR3 spans 14 residues.